A selection of T cell receptor beta chains follows, all from one sample in a study of HIV-infected patients and healthy controls. One entry per CDR3 protein, called by TCRdb with MiXCR from the 5' RACE reads. The sample lists about 16,000 distinct CDR3 sequences; more than 8.5% were seen once. Sample: blood. These receptors originate from an adult in good health. CDR3s include the opening cysteine and the closing phenylalanine or tryptophan. D genes are given only for firm matches. Clone size, where shown, is once, few, many, or a class for clones that have expanded.

clone size	V gene	D gene	J gene	CDR3 DNA	CDR3 protein
many	TRBV28	NA	TRBJ2-7	TGTGCCAGCAGTTCGGGGACCATCCCTGTGTCGAAGTACTTC	CASSSGTIPVSKYF
many	TRBV29-1	NA	TRBJ2-1	TGCAGCGTTGCCCGCGGCCTCGATGCGCCTACCGAGTTCTTC	CSVARGLDAPTEFF
many	TRBV12-3/TRBV12-4	NA	TRBJ1-5	TGTGCCAGCAGTTTACGAGTTGATCAGCCCCAGCATTTT	CASSLRVDQPQHF
few	TRBV4-3	NA	TRBJ2-1	TGCGCCAGCAGCCAAGATGGGGGCAGGGTGGATGAGCAGTTCTTC	CASSQDGGRVDEQFF
few	TRBV19	NA	TRBJ1-5	TGTGCCAGTAACCCCAGCGGGGCCGGGACGAGCAATCAGCCCCAGCATTTT	CASNPSGAGTSNQPQHF
many	TRBV6-6	NA	TRBJ2-3	TGTGCCAGCAGTTACAGCTCCGTGGAACCCACAGATACGCAGTATTTT	CASSYSSVEPTDTQYF
many	TRBV10-3	NA	TRBJ2-3	TGTGCCATCAGTGACAGTAGCACAGATACGCAGTATTTT	CAISDSSTDTQYF
few	TRBV4-3	TRBD2	TRBJ2-7	TGCGCCAGCAGCCAAGAAAGCCTAGCGGGAAACGAGCAGTACTTC	CASSQESLAGNEQYF
few	TRBV7-9	NA	TRBJ2-5	TGTGCCAGCGGCGCTGATCATCTGTACCAAGAGACCCAGTACTTC	CASGADHLYQETQYF
medium-sized	TRBV13	TRBD2	TRBJ2-3	TGTGCCAGCAGCCCTTCTAGCGGAAGCACAGATACGCAGTATTTT	CASSPSSGSTDTQYF
NA	TRBV6-5	TRBD2	TRBJ2-1	TGTGCCAGCGGGTCAGTTAGGCTAGCGGGAACCAATGAGCAGTTCTTC	CASGSVRLAGTNEQFF
many	TRBV6-1	NA	TRBJ1-2	TGTGCCAGCAGTTTTTCAGGGGAGGGCTACACCTTC	CASSFSGEGYTF
many	TRBV4-1	NA	TRBJ2-3	TGCGCCAGCAGCCAAGTTGCACTTCAGACGGGCACAGATACGCAGTATTTT	CASSQVALQTGTDTQYF
many	TRBV28	NA	TRBJ1-1	TGTGCCAGCACGACGTCTGGCCTAGAAGCTTTCTTT	CASTTSGLEAFF
many	TRBV20-1	NA	TRBJ2-5	TGCAGTGCCATAGAGATGGAGGGTTATCGGGAGACCCAGTACTTC	CSAIEMEGYRETQYF
NA	TRBV20-1	TRBD2	TRBJ2-1	TGCAGTGCTAGAGAGTATAACCCCGGGACTAGCGGGATTGAGCAGTTCTTC	CSAREYNPGTSGIEQFF
medium-sized	TRBV28	NA	TRBJ2-3	TGTGCCAGCAGTTTTGGGAGTTCTAGCACAGATACGCAGTATTTT	CASSFGSSSTDTQYF
many	TRBV5-6	NA	TRBJ1-5	TGTGCCAGCAGCTTGGGGAGGGACCAGCCCCAGCATTTT	CASSLGRDQPQHF
NA	TRBV6-1	NA	TRBJ2-3	TGTGCCAGCAGTGAGGGGTTTTCGGTCGTCATGCCAGATACGCAGTATTTT	CASSEGFSVVMPDTQYF
many	TRBV28	TRBD1	TRBJ2-7	TGTGCCAGCAGCCGAGGGGACAGGGTCACCTACGAGCAGTACTTC	CASSRGDRVTYEQYF
few	TRBV18	NA	TRBJ2-2	TGTGCCAGCTCACAGGGCACCGGGGAGCTGTTTTTT	CASSQGTGELFF
many	TRBV12-3/TRBV12-4	NA	TRBJ1-2	TGTGCCAGCAGGTTTCGGGCTAACTATGGCTACACCTTC	CASRFRANYGYTF
NA	TRBV12-3/TRBV12-4	NA	TRBJ1-3	TGTGCCAGCAGTTTTTCCGGGTCGCGGGCTGGAAACACCATATATTTT	CASSFSGSRAGNTIYF
many	TRBV28	NA	TRBJ2-1	TGTGCCAGCAGTGTCCGCCTGGACGGTGAGCAGTTCTTC	CASSVRLDGEQFF
many	TRBV7-6	TRBD2	TRBJ2-2	TGTGCCAGCAGCTCGGCTAGCGGGAGCGGGGAGCTGTTTTTT	CASSSASGSGELFF
many	TRBV6-1	NA	TRBJ2-3	TGTGCCAGCAGTGAAATGGGAGATACGCAGTATTTT	CASSEMGDTQYF
few	TRBV11-2	NA	TRBJ1-2	TGTGCCAGCAGCTTATCTGGGGGCAGGGGCTATGGCTACACCTTC	CASSLSGGRGYGYTF
many	TRBV12-3/TRBV12-4	NA	TRBJ1-5	TGTGCCAGCAGGAAAGGAGGACCTGAGTCTCAGCCCCAGCATTTT	CASRKGGPESQPQHF
many	TRBV2	TRBD1	TRBJ2-3	TGTGCCAGCAGTGGACAGGGAACGACAGATACGCAGTATTTT	CASSGQGTTDTQYF
many	TRBV5-1	NA	TRBJ1-1	TGCGCCAGCAGCACGGGACTCGCGGCAGAAGCTTTCTTT	CASSTGLAAEAFF
medium-sized	TRBV6-1	NA	TRBJ2-1	TGTGCCAGCAGTGAAAGGGTGAGGTTGTGGCAGTTCTTC	CASSERVRLWQFF
NA	TRBV7-9	TRBD2	TRBJ2-5	TGTGCCAGCAGCTCTCGTCTAGCGGGGGCCTTGAAGTACCAAGAGACCCAGTACTTC	CASSSRLAGALKYQETQYF
NA	TRBV20-1	NA	TRBJ1-1	TGCAGTGCTAGGGCAGACGGGAGCATGAACACTGAAGCTTTCTTT	CSARADGSMNTEAFF
NA	TRBV2	NA	TRBJ1-2	TGTGCCAGCAGTTCGACGGGCCAAAGGGAGTATGGCTACACCTTC	CASSSTGQREYGYTF
few	TRBV7-2	TRBD2	TRBJ2-1	TGTGCCAGCAGCTTTCAGCGGGGCCCCTCCTACAATGAGCAGTTCTTC	CASSFQRGPSYNEQFF
many	TRBV19	NA	TRBJ1-1	TGTGCCAGTAGTATAGAGGGAGAGATTTCGATGAACACTGAAGCTTTCTTT	CASSIEGEISMNTEAFF
many	TRBV19	NA	TRBJ1-1	TGTGCCAGTAGTATCCAGGACTTCCCCCCGGAGTTCACTGAAGCTTTCTTT	CASSIQDFPPEFTEAFF
NA	TRBV12-3/TRBV12-4	TRBD2	TRBJ2-3	TGTGCCAGCAGTCCCGCGAGTAGCGGGAGTCCAGATACGCAGTATTTT	CASSPASSGSPDTQYF
medium-sized	TRBV20-1	NA	TRBJ1-6	TGCAGTGCTAGGAGACAAGGGGATTCTTCACCCCTCCACTTT	CSARRQGDSSPLHF
few	TRBV5-1	NA	TRBJ2-2	TGCGCCAGCAGCATAGTCACCGGGGAGCTGTTTTTT	CASSIVTGELFF
many	TRBV5-6	TRBD1	TRBJ1-1	TGTGCCAGCAGGGGACAGGGATATGGCACTGAAGCTTTCTTT	CASRGQGYGTEAFF
many	TRBV7-9	NA	TRBJ1-5	TGTGCCAGCAGCTTTATCCACGGCAACGATTATAGCAATCAGCCCCAGCATTTT	CASSFIHGNDYSNQPQHF
NA	TRBV2	NA	TRBJ1-1	TGTGCCAGCAGTTGGCCACAGGGGAACACTGAAGCTTTCTTT	CASSWPQGNTEAFF
medium-sized	TRBV6-5	TRBD1	TRBJ1-4	TGTGCCAGCAGTTACATAGGACAGGGGGTAAAACTGTTTTTT	CASSYIGQGVKLFF
many	TRBV15	NA	TRBJ2-1	TGTGCCACCAGCAGAGATGGGGCGGAGTACAATGAGCAGTTCTTC	CATSRDGAEYNEQFF
many	TRBV19	TRBD1	TRBJ2-6	TGTGCCAGTAGTATGGCAGGGGGCTCTGGGGCCAACGTCCTGACTTTC	CASSMAGGSGANVLTF
many	TRBV7-8	TRBD1	TRBJ2-1	TGTGCCAGCAGCCCCAGACTAGGTGCCGGGACAGGGGCCCTAAATGAGCAGTTCTTC	CASSPRLGAGTGALNEQFF
many	TRBV10-3	NA	TRBJ2-3	TGTGCCATTCTTGGCAATTTGGATACGCAGTATTTT	CAILGNLDTQYF
NA	TRBV5-1	NA	TRBJ2-5	TGCGCCAGCAGCCCTGGAGAAGGAGGGGCGTTGGAGACCCAGTACTTC	CASSPGEGGALETQYF
many	TRBV9	TRBD1	TRBJ2-1	TGTGCCAGCAGCGTAGTTTTAGACAGGGTCGCCTACAATGAGCAGTTCTTC	CASSVVLDRVAYNEQFF
many	TRBV12-3/TRBV12-4	NA	TRBJ1-1	TGTGCCAGCAGTCTCGAGATGGCGGGGATGAACACTGAAGCTTTCTTT	CASSLEMAGMNTEAFF
many	TRBV20-1	TRBD1	TRBJ1-1	TGCAGTGCTAGAGCGACAGGGGACGTTGAAGCTTTCTTT	CSARATGDVEAFF
NA	TRBV29-1	TRBD2	TRBJ2-3	TGCAGCGTTGAAGATCGGGCTAGCGGGGACGGGACAGATACGCAGTATTTT	CSVEDRASGDGTDTQYF
many	TRBV20-1	TRBD2	TRBJ2-5	TGCAGTGCTCTGACGACTAGCGGGCAAAAAGAGACCCAGTACTTC	CSALTTSGQKETQYF